The present T cell receptor beta chain was sequenced within a study of OX40 agonist ivuxolimab in advanced cancers. This table comes from immunoSEQ multiplex PCR, and its TCRdb copy is limited to in-frame clones, with some not included. The table has tens of thousands of clones, about 88% seen once. From germline, CDR1 is LNHDA and CDR2 SQIVND (reference sequence). The CDR3 loop spans 17 amino acids. Trimming removed 6 bases from V and 4 bases from J; junction bases left unmatched: 8. This sequence joins TRBV19 and TRBJ2-1; 14 nucleotides line up with TRBD2. The input for sequencing was CD4+ or CD8+ T cells sorted from blood, taken in a trial of the OX40 agonist ivuxolimab. This clonotype was sampled from an adult with an advanced solid tumor such as melanoma, head and neck, liver or kidney cancer. CDR3 loop: CASRKWTSGRMYNEQFF. CDR3 coding DNA: TGTGCCAGTAGAAAGTGGACTAGCGGGAGGATGTACAATGAGCAGTTCTTC.